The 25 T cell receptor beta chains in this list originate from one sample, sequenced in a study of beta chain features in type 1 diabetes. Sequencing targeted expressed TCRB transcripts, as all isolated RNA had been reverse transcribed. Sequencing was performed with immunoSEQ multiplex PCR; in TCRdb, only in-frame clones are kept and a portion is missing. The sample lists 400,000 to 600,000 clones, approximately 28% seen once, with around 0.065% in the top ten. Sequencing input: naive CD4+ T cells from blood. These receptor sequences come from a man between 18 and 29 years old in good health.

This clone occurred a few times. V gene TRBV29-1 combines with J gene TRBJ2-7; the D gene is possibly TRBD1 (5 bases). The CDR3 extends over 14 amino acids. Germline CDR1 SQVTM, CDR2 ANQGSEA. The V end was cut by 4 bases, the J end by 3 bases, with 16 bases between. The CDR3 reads CSVGSRTGSYEQYF. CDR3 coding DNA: TGCAGCGTTGGTTCTAGAACAGGCAGCTACGAGCAGTACTTC.

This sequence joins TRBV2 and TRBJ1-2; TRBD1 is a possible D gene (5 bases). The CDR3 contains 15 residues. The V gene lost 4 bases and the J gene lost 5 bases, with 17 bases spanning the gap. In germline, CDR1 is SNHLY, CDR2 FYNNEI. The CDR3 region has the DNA TGTGCCAGCAGTGCCCGGACATCGACGCAATATGGCTACACCTTC. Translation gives CASSARTSTQYGYTF.

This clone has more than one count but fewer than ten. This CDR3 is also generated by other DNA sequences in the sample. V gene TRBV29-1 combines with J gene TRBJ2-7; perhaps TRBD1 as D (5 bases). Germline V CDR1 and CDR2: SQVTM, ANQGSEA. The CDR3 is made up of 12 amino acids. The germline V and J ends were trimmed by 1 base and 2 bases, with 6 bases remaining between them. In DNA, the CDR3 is TGCAGCGTTGAAGGACAGCCCTACGAGCAGTACTTC. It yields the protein CSVEGQPYEQYF.

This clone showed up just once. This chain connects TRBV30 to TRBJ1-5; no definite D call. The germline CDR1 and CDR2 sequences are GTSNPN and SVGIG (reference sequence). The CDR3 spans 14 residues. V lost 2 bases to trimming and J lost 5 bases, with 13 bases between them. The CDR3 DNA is TGTGCCTGGAGTACCGGACGGTCCTATCAGCCCCAGCATTTT. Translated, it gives CAWSTGRSYQPQHF.

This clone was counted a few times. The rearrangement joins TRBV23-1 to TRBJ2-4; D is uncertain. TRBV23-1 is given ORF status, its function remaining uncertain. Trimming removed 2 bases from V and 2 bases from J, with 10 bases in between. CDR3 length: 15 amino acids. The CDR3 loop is CASSQGPWPKNIQYF. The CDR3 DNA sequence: TGCGCCAGCAGTCAAGGACCCTGGCCCAAAAACATTCAGTACTTC.

CDR3 nucleotides: TGTGCCTGGAGTGCATCTCCCGCCCGCTTCTTC. This sequence encodes CAWSASPARFF. The chain joins TRBV30 to TRBJ2-1, with D uncertain. CDR3 length: 11 residues. Germline V lookup: CDR1 GTSNPN, CDR2 SVGIG (reference sequence). Trimming took 1 base from V and 16 from J, leaving 14 bases between them.

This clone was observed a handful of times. CDR3 amino acids: CSVTGRSDEQFF. As DNA, the CDR3 is TGCAGCGTTACGGGGAGAAGCGATGAGCAGTTCTTC. The chain recombines TRBV29-1 with TRBJ2-1; TRBD2 is a possible D gene (5 bases). The germline V gene encodes CDR1 SQVTM and CDR2 ANQGSEA. This CDR3 has 12 residues. Trimming left V 5 bases short and J 8 bases short, with 13 bases between.

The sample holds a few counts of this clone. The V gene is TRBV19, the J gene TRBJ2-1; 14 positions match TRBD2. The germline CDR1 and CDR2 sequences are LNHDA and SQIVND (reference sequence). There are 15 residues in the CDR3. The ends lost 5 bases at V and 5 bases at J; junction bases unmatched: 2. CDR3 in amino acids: CASSGGLAGDNEQFF. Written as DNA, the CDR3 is TGTGCCAGTAGTGGGGGACTAGCGGGAGACAATGAGCAGTTCTTC.

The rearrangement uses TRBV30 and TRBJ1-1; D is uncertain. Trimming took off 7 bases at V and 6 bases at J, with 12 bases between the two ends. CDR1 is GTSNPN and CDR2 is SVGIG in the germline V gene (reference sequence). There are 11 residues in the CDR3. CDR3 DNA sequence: TGTGCCTTTCATCGGTGGGCTGAAGCTTTCTTT. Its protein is CAFHRWAEAFF.

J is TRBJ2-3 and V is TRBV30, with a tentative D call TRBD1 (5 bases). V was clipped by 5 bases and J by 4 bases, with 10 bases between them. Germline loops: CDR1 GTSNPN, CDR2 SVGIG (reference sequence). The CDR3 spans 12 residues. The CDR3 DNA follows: TGTGCCTGGTGGGGCAGCGCAGATACGCAGTATTTT. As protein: CAWWGSADTQYF.

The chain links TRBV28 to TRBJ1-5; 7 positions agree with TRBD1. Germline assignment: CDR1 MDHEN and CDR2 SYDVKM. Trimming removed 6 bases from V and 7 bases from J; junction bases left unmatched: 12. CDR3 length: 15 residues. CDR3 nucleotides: TGTGCCAGCAGGCGGAGACAGGGATGGGCCCAGCCCCAGCATTTT. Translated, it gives CASRRRQGWAQPQHF.

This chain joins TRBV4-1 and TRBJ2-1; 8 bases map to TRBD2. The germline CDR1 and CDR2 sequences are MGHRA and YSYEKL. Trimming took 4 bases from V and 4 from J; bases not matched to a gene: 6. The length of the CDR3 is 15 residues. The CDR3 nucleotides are TGCGCCAGCAGCCGGGGTGCGGGAGGATACAATGAGCAGTTCTTC. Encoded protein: CASSRGAGGYNEQFF.

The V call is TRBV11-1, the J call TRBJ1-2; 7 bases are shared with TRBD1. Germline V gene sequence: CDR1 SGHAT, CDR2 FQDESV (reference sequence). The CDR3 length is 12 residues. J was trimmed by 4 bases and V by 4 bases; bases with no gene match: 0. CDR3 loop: CASSWDSYGYTF. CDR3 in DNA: TGTGCCAGCAGCTGGGACAGCTATGGCTACACCTTC.

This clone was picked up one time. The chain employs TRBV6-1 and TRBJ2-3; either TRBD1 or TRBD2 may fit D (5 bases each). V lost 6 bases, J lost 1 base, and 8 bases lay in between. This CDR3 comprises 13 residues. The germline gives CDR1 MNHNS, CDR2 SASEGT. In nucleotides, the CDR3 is TGTGCCAGCAGGGGACCCGGCACAGATACGCAGTATTTT. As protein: CASRGPGTDTQYF.

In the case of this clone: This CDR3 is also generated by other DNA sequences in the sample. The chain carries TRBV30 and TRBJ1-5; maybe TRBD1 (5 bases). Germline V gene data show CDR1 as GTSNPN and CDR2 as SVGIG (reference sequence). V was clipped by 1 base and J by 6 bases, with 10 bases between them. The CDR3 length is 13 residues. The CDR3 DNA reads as TGTGCCTGGAGTGGCAGGGATGGTCAGCCCCAGCATTTT. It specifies CAWSGRDGQPQHF.

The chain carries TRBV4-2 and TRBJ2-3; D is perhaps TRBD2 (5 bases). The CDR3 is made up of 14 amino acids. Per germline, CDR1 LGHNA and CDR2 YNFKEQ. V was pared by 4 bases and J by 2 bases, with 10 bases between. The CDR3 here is CASSRRDITDTQYF. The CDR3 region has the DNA TGTGCCAGCAGCCGCCGGGATATCACAGATACGCAGTATTTT.

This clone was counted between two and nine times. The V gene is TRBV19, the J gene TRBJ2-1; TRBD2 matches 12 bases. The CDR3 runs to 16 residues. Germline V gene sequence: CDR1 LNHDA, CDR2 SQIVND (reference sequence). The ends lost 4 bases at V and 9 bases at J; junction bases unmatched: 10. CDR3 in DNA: TGTGCCAGTAGTAGAGAGCGACTAGCGGGAGTAGGTGAGCAGTTCTTC. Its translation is CASSRERLAGVGEQFF.

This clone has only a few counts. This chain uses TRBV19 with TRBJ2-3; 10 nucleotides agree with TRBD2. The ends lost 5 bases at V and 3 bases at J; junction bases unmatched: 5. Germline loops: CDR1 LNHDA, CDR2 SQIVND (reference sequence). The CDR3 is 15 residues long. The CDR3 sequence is CASSGAGGPTDTQYF. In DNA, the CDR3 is TGTGCCAGTAGTGGAGCGGGAGGGCCAACAGATACGCAGTATTTT.

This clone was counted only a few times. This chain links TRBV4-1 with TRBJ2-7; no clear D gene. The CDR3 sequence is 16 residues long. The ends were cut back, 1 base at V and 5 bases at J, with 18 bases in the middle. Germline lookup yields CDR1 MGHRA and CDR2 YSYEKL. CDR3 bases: TGCGCCAGCAGCCAAGTGGTCGGTTTGGACCCCCACGAGCAGTACTTC. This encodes CASSQVVGLDPHEQYF.

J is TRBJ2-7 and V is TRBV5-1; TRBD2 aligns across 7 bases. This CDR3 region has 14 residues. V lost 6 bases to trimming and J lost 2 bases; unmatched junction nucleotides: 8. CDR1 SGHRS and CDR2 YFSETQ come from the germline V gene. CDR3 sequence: CASNPGGLAYEQYF. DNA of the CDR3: TGCGCCAGCAACCCGGGAGGATTAGCCTACGAGCAGTACTTC.

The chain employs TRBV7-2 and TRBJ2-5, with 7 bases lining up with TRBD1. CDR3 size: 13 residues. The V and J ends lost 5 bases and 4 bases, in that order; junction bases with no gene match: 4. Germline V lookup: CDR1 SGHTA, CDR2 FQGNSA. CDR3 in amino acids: CASSKTGVETQYF. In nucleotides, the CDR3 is TGTGCCAGCAGCAAAACAGGGGTAGAGACCCAGTACTTC.

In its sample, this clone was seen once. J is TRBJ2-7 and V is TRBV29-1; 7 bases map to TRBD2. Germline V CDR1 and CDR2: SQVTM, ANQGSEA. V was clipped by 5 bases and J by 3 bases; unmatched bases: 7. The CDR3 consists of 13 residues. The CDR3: CSVTWSSGYEQYF. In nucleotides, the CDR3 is TGCAGCGTTACCTGGTCTAGCGGCTACGAGCAGTACTTC.

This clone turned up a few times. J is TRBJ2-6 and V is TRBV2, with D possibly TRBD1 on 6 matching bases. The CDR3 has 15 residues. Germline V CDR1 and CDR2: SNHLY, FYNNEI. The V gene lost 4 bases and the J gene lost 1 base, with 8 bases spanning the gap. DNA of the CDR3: TGTGCCAGCAGTGCCGACAGGTCTGGGGCCAACGTCCTGACTTTC. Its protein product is CASSADRSGANVLTF. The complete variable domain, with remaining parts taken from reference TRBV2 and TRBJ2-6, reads EPEVTQTPSHQVTQMGQEVILRCVPISNHLYFYWYRQILGQKVEFLVSFYNNEISEKSEIFDDQFSVERPDGSNFTLKIRSTKLEDSAMYFCASSADRSGANVLTFGAGSRLTVL.

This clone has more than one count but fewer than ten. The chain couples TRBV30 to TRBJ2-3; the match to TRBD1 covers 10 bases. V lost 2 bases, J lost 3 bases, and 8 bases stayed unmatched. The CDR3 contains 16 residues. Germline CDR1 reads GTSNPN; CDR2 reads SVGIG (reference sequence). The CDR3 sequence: CAWSIRGQGWTDTQYF. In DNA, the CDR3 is TGTGCCTGGAGTATCAGGGGACAGGGGTGGACAGATACGCAGTATTTT.

This CDR3 reads CAWSARRLAAANTGELFF. The CDR3 DNA follows: TGTGCCTGGAGTGCACGGCGTCTAGCGGCTGCGAACACCGGGGAGCTGTTTTTT. The chain joins TRBV30 to TRBJ2-2, with TRBD2 identical over 7 bases. Germline V gene data show CDR1 as GTSNPN and CDR2 as SVGIG (reference sequence). This CDR3 has 18 amino acids. Trimming at V came to 1 base and at J to 0 bases, leaving 11 bases not matched to a gene.